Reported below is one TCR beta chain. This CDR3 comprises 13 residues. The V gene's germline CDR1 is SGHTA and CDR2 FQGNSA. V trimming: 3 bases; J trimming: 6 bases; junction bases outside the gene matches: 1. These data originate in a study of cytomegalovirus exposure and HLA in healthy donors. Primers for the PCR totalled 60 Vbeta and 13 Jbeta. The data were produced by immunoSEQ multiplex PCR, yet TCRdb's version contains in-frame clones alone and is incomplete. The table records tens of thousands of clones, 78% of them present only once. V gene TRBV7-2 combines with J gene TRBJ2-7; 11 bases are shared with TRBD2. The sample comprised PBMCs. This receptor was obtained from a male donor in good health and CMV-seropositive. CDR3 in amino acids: CASSFGLAGEQYF. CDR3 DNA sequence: TGTGCCAGCAGCTTTGGACTAGCGGGCGAGCAGTACTTC.